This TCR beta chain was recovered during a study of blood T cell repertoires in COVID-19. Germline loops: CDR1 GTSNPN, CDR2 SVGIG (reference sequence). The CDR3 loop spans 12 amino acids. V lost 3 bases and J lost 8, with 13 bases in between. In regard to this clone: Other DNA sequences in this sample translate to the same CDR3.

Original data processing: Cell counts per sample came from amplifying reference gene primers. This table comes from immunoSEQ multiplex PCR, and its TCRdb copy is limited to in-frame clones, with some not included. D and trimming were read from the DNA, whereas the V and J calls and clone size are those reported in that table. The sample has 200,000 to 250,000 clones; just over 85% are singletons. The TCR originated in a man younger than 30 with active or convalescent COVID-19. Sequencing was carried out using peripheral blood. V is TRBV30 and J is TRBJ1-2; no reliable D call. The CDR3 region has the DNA TGTGCCTGGAGGCCTCCGGGTGGCGGCTACACCTTC. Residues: CAWRPPGGGYTF.